The 15 T cell receptor beta chains reported below all come from one sample, sequenced in a study of cytomegalovirus exposure and HLA in healthy donors (dated by TCRdb to the late 2010s). Libraries were built with the immunoSEQ multiplex PCR assay. A mixture of 60 forward primers for TCR Vbeta segments and 13 reverse primers for TCR Jbeta segments was used in the multiplex PCR. TCRdb re-hosts the immuneACCESS table, in-frame sequences only. Its copies lack some clones; in the studies checked, an unresolved V gene accounts for under half of them, and the cause for the rest is not known. The sample yields about 92,000 clones; around 70% were counted once. The ten largest account for 2.5% to 3% of the sample. Input material: PBMCs. The receptors were sampled from a man aged 50-59 years in good health and CMV-seronegative.

The sample holds a few counts of this clone. The CDR3 sequence is CASSETAGDTIYF. In nucleotides, the CDR3 is TGTGCCAGCAGTGAAACGGCGGGGGACACCATATATTTT. This chain links TRBV25-1 with TRBJ1-3, with D perhaps TRBD1 (5 bases). CDR3 length: 13 residues. V lost 2 bases to trimming and J lost 8 bases, with 10 bases between them. Germline CDR1 and CDR2: MGHDK and SYGVNS.

The chain employs TRBV25-1 and TRBJ2-1; 11 bases map to TRBD2. The CDR3 is made up of 14 amino acids. Germline assignment: CDR1 MGHDK and CDR2 SYGVNS. The V and J ends lost 8 bases and 5 bases, in that order; junction bases with no gene match: 5. For the CDR3, the DNA is TGTGCCAGCTTGGGGACTAGCGGAAACAATGAGCAGTTCTTC. Its translation: CASLGTSGNNEQFF.

CDR3 loop: CASSRGQGFSGNTIYF. CDR3 bases: TGTGCCAGCAGCCGCGGACAGGGATTCTCTGGAAACACCATATATTTT. This chain joins TRBV5-4 and TRBJ1-3; 8 bases agree with TRBD1. V lost 4 bases, J lost 0 bases, and 6 bases stayed unmatched. The CDR3 is made up of 16 amino acids. From germline, CDR1 is SGHNT and CDR2 YYREEE (reference sequence).

The chain links TRBV18 to TRBJ2-1; TRBD2 aligns across 12 bases. Germline V CDR1 and CDR2: KGHSH, LQKENI. This CDR3 comprises 16 residues. J lost 5 bases, V lost 9 bases, and 11 bases had no gene match. In nucleotides, the CDR3 is TGTGCCAGTTTCACCACTAGCGGGGGGACAAACAATGAGCAGTTCTTC. Translated: CASFTTSGGTNNEQFF.

The count of this clone is one. The rearrangement joins TRBV6-8 to TRBJ1-1, with 9 bases matching TRBD1. The germline V gene has CDR1 MNHGY and CDR2 SAAAGT. The J segment lost 1 base and the V segment lost 5 bases, leaving 5 bases of the junction unmatched. There are 15 residues in the CDR3. The CDR3 sequence is CASSRDRAKNTEAFF. DNA of the CDR3: TGTGCCAGCAGTCGGGACAGGGCTAAGAACACTGAAGCTTTCTTT.

In DNA form, the CDR3 reads TGTGCCAGCAGCATTAGCGGCAGCACAGATACGCAGTATTTT. This encodes CASSISGSTDTQYF. J is TRBJ2-3 and V is TRBV7-9; possible D gene TRBD2, 6 bases. V was cut by 5 bases and J by 0 bases, with 9 bases left in between. The CDR3 has 14 amino acids. Germline V gene lookup returns CDR1 SEHNR and CDR2 FQNEAQ (reference sequence). Together with reference TRBV7-9 and TRBJ2-3, the CDR3 gives the full variable domain: DTGVSQNPRHKITKRGQNVTFRCDPISEHNRLYWYRQTLGQGPEFLTYFQNEAQLEKSRLLSDRFSAERPKGSFSTLEIQRTEQGDSAMYLCASSISGSTDTQYFGPGTRLTVL.

As for this clone: This sample also contains other DNA sequences that code for the same CDR3. The V and J genes are TRBV5-1 and TRBJ2-1; TRBD1 aligns across 9 bases. The V gene end was trimmed by 4 bases and the J gene end by 0 bases; junction bases not matched to a gene: 2. The length of the CDR3 is 15 residues. Germline loops: CDR1 SGHRS, CDR2 YFSETQ. CDR3 residues: CASSLGQGSYNEQFF. The DNA of the CDR3 is TGCGCCAGCAGCCTGGGACAGGGCTCCTACAATGAGCAGTTCTTC.

The V gene is TRBV6-5, the J gene TRBJ2-7; D is possibly TRBD2 (7 bases). Per germline, CDR1 MNHEY and CDR2 SVGAGI. The CDR3 runs to 15 residues. V was trimmed by 2 bases and J by 5 bases, leaving 16 bases between them. The CDR3 DNA reads TGTGCCAGCAGTTACGCGGGGGCGCATCTGAACGAGCAGTACTTC. Translation: CASSYAGAHLNEQYF.

This clone has a handful of counts. This rearrangement joins TRBV5-4 to TRBJ2-5, with 7 bases identical to TRBD1. V shed 5 bases, J shed 5 bases, and the junction held 12 bases outside the gene matches. This CDR3 contains 15 residues. Germline lookup yields CDR1 SGHNT and CDR2 YYREEE (reference sequence). DNA of the CDR3: TGTGCCAGCAGTTTCGACAGGGAATTTAGTGAGACCCAGTACTTC. Protein product: CASSFDREFSETQYF.

V is TRBV5-8 and J is TRBJ2-7; D is unclear. Trimming cost V 0 bases and J 0 bases, with 7 bases left between them. The germline V gene has CDR1 SGHTS and CDR2 YDEGEE. The length of the CDR3 is 14 residues. CDR3 sequence: CASSLGLHSYEQYF. Here the CDR3 DNA reads TGTGCCAGCAGCTTGGGACTGCACTCCTACGAGCAGTACTTC.

This chain links TRBV18 with TRBJ2-1, with TRBD2 matching 10 bases. Germline trimming cut 4 bases from V and 3 bases from J; bases unmatched to any gene: 0. The germline V gene encodes CDR1 KGHSH and CDR2 LQKENI. This CDR3 is built from 14 residues. The CDR3 DNA sequence: TGTGCCAGCTCACGGACTAGCGGCTACAATGAGCAGTTCTTC. Translation gives CASSRTSGYNEQFF.

V and J are TRBV6-5 and TRBJ1-5, with D unresolved. V shed 4 bases and J shed 3 bases, with 7 bases lying between them. Germline lookup yields CDR1 MNHEY and CDR2 SVGAGI. CDR3 size: 13 residues. The CDR3 DNA reads TGTGCCAGCAGTTGGGGAGCCAATCAGCCCCAGCATTTT. Translating gives CASSWGANQPQHF.

This clone was observed a single time. The chain combines TRBV7-9 with TRBJ1-1; possible D gene TRBD1, 6 bases. CDR3 length equals 11 residues. V gave up 7 bases and J gave up 11 bases, with 14 bases separating them. Germline V gene data show CDR1 as SEHNR and CDR2 as FQNEAQ (reference sequence). As DNA, the CDR3 is TGTGCCAGCACCGTGGGGGCCGTGGCTTTCTTT. Translated: CASTVGAVAFF.

This clone has just one count. The gene calls are TRBV7-2 and TRBJ2-3, with 7 bases lining up with TRBD2. The junction had 0 bases not matched to a gene; V was cut back by 0 bases and J by 9 bases. This CDR3 has 12 amino acids. Germline CDR1 and CDR2: SGHTA and FQGNSA. In DNA, the CDR3 is TGTGCCAGCAGCTTAGCAGCGGGAACGCAGTATTTT. Translating gives CASSLAAGTQYF.

The chain uses TRBV30 and TRBJ2-7; D is unresolved. The V gene lost 0 bases and the J gene lost 1 base, with 7 bases spanning the gap. Germline CDR1 reads GTSNPN; CDR2 reads SVGIG (reference sequence). There are 13 residues in the CDR3. The CDR3 nucleotides read TGTGCCTGGAGTGTACCGGTTTCCTACGAGCAGTACTTC. The encoded protein is CAWSVPVSYEQYF.